This passage covers 22 T cell receptor beta chains from one sample sequenced in a study of cytomegalovirus exposure and HLA in healthy donors (dated 2017 in TCRdb). Libraries were constructed by the immunoSEQ multiplex PCR assay. The table was pulled from immuneACCESS by TCRdb, which kept in-frame rearrangements only. Such tables lose some clones; where checked, under half of the loss comes from unresolved V genes, and the rest has no known cause. The table for this sample lists 45,000 to 70,000 clones; more than 85% of them were counted only once. Around 5.5% of the sample goes to the ten largest clones. The specimen sequenced was PBMCs. These TCRs come from a woman between 18 and 29 years old in good health and CMV-seronegative.

The V and J genes are TRBV5-4 and TRBJ2-1; TRBD2 might be the D (6 bases). This CDR3 region has 15 residues. The germline gives CDR1 SGHNT, CDR2 YYREEE (reference sequence). V was clipped by 4 bases and J by 10 bases, with 21 bases between them. DNA for the CDR3: TGTGCCAGCAGCAGACTACTAGCCGGGGAGTGGGAGCAGTTCTTC. It yields the protein CASSRLLAGEWEQFF.

J is TRBJ2-6 and V is TRBV9, with 9 bases fitting TRBD1. V was pared by 3 bases and J by 0 bases, with 16 bases of the junction left unmatched. The CDR3 sequence is 21 residues long. In germline, CDR1 is SGDLS, CDR2 YYNGEE. The CDR3 reads CASSASNYAGQGLSGANVLTF. CDR3 bases: TGTGCCAGCAGCGCGAGTAACTACGCGGGACAGGGACTCTCTGGGGCCAACGTCCTGACTTTC.

The chain recombines TRBV9 with TRBJ2-1; 8 bases fit TRBD1. V was clipped by 6 bases and J by 8 bases; unmatched bases: 7. The CDR3 loop spans 13 amino acids. Germline V gives CDR1 SGDLS, CDR2 YYNGEE. The CDR3, as DNA: TGTGCCAGCACCCGACAGGGGAGTCATGAGCAGTTCTTC. Residues: CASTRQGSHEQFF.

The chain carries TRBV25-1 and TRBJ2-3; perhaps TRBD2 as D (5 bases). Trimming took 5 bases from V and 3 from J, leaving 15 bases between them. CDR1 is MGHDK and CDR2 is SYGVNS in the germline V gene. CDR3 length: 15 residues. This CDR3 is CASSRKGVGTDTQYF. For the CDR3, the DNA is TGTGCCAGCAGTCGTAAGGGAGTCGGAACAGATACGCAGTATTTT.

The chain joins TRBV4-1 to TRBJ2-1; TRBD2 agrees at 13 bases. The CDR3 extends over 12 amino acids. V was pared by 8 bases and J by 10 bases, with 2 bases of the junction left unmatched. Germline assignment: CDR1 MGHRA and CDR2 YSYEKL. The CDR3 coding sequence is TGCGCCAGCTCACTAGCGGGAGGGGAGCAGTTCTTC. The encoded protein is CASSLAGGEQFF.

The chain recombines TRBV4-1 with TRBJ2-5, with D perhaps TRBD2 (6 bases). The CDR3 has 16 amino acids. CDR1 is MGHRA, CDR2 YSYEKL, per germline. V gave up 1 base and J gave up 7 bases, with 19 bases separating them. CDR3 region: CASSQGIAESWLTQYF. CDR3 sequence (DNA): TGCGCCAGCAGCCAAGGGATAGCGGAGTCGTGGCTGACCCAGTACTTC.

With respect to this clone: The junction does not match germline at one end; this may be a read error. CDR3 sequence reads: CASSVPGTTQESQYF. The DNA for the CDR3 is TGTGCCAGCAGCGTTCCCGGGACTACCCAAGAGTCCCAGTACTTC. The genes are TRBV7-9 and TRBJ2-5; 7 nucleotides align to TRBD2. The CDR3 sequence is 15 residues long. Germline lookup yields CDR1 SEHNR and CDR2 FQNEAQ (reference sequence). The variable domain in full, with the rest retrieved from reference TRBV7-9 and TRBJ2-5, is DTGVSQNPRHKITKRGQNVTFRCDPISEHNRLYWYRQTLGQGPEFLTYFQNEAQLEKSRLLSDRFSAERPKGSFSTLEIQRTEQGDSAMYLCASSVPGTTQESQYFGPGTRLLVL.

J is TRBJ1-4 and V is TRBV7-9; D ambiguous. This CDR3 comprises 15 residues. CDR1 and CDR2 from the germline V gene are SEHNR and FQNEAQ (reference sequence). The V end was cut by 1 base, the J end by 8 bases, with 14 bases between. The CDR3 region has the DNA TGTGCCAGCAGCTTAGAAGTGGGCTGGGAGGAAAAACTGTTTTTT. Protein: CASSLEVGWEEKLFF.

In this sample, this clone turned up once. V is TRBV5-1 and J is TRBJ1-4, with D possibly matching TRBD1 (6 bases). This CDR3 has 13 residues. V was trimmed by 4 bases and J by 7 bases, leaving 11 bases between them. Germline CDR1 SGHRS, CDR2 YFSETQ. The CDR3 bases are TGCGCCAGCAGCGCCAGGGGTAGTGAAAAACTGTTTTTT. Its protein is CASSARGSEKLFF.

A single count supports this clone. The V gene is TRBV6-5, the J gene TRBJ1-3; D ambiguous. The CDR3 is made up of 15 amino acids. The V gene's germline CDR1 is MNHEY and CDR2 SVGAGI. V was pared by 2 bases and J by 0 bases, with 8 bases between. The CDR3 nucleotides read TGTGCCAGCAGTTACGCACAGAGCTCTGGAAACACCATATATTTT. Translated, it gives CASSYAQSSGNTIYF.

V is TRBV5-1 and J is TRBJ1-4, with unresolved D. There are 13 residues in the CDR3. CDR1 is SGHRS and CDR2 is YFSETQ in the germline V gene. Trimming pared 2 bases from V and 4 bases from J, leaving 6 bases between. CDR3 residues: CASSFSGNEKLFF. CDR3 DNA: TGCGCCAGCAGCTTTAGCGGTAATGAAAAACTGTTTTTT.

This chain uses TRBV7-9 with TRBJ2-2; TRBD2 matches at 11 bases. The CDR3 has 17 residues. Germline V gene sequence: CDR1 SEHNR, CDR2 FQNEAQ (reference sequence). The ends lost 6 bases at V and 2 bases at J; junction bases unmatched: 8. CDR3 loop: CASSPPRLAGNTGELFF. In DNA form, the CDR3 reads TGTGCCAGCAGTCCGCCCCGACTAGCGGGAAACACCGGGGAGCTGTTTTTT.

V gene TRBV27 combines with J gene TRBJ1-6, with D possibly TRBD1 on 5 matching bases. Trimming pared 1 base from V and 6 bases from J, leaving 10 bases between. CDR3 length: 15 amino acids. The V gene's germline CDR1 is MNHEY and CDR2 SMNVEV (reference sequence). CDR3 coding DNA: TGTGCCAGCAGTTTATGGGGCGGCCCTAATTCACCCCTCCACTTT. Its translation: CASSLWGGPNSPLHF.

This clone was detected only a few times. This chain connects TRBV7-3 to TRBJ1-2, with 10 bases fitting TRBD1. Germline trimming cut 4 bases from V and 5 bases from J; bases unmatched to any gene: 4. The length of the CDR3 is 14 residues. Germline CDR1 and CDR2: SGHTA and FQGTGA. The CDR3 is CASSYSDRGYGYTF. The CDR3 nucleotides are TGTGCCAGCAGCTACTCGGACAGGGGGTATGGCTACACCTTC.

This clone was recorded a few times. This specimen includes other DNA sequences encoding the same CDR3. CDR3 sequence (DNA): TGCAGCGTGGGACAGAGAGCTTTCTTT. Translating gives CSVGQRAFF. The chain is built from TRBV29-1 and TRBJ1-1; 7 positions match TRBD1. Germline V CDR1 and CDR2: SQVTM, ANQGSEA. V trimming: 6 bases; J trimming: 10 bases; junction bases outside the gene matches: 2. The CDR3 has 9 residues.

The J gene is TRBJ2-3, the V gene TRBV2, with D unresolved. The V and J ends lost 6 bases and 0 bases respectively, with 13 bases between them. This CDR3 contains 15 residues. Germline V gives CDR1 SNHLY, CDR2 FYNNEI. Here the CDR3 DNA reads TGTGCCAGCAGCGTTTCGGTTTCTAGCACAGATACGCAGTATTTT. Its protein product is CASSVSVSSTDTQYF.

This clone was seen a handful of times. This same CDR3 is encoded by further DNA sequences in the sample. This rearrangement joins TRBV15 to TRBJ2-5, with D perhaps matching TRBD2 (6 bases). Germline CDR1 and CDR2: LNHNV and YYDKDF (reference sequence). This CDR3 region has 15 residues. The ends were cut back, 0 bases at V and 4 bases at J, with 12 bases in the middle. The CDR3 protein is CATSRDRGVGETQYF. In DNA, the CDR3 is TGTGCCACCAGCAGAGATCGCGGGGTTGGAGAGACCCAGTACTTC.

This rearrangement joins TRBV13 to TRBJ2-6; TRBD1 might be the D (6 bases). CDR3 size: 18 residues. The germline V gene has CDR1 PRHDT and CDR2 FYEKMQ (reference sequence). Trimming cost V 7 bases and J 0 bases, with 19 bases left between them. CDR3 region: CASILRGSHNSGANVLTF. The CDR3 region has the DNA TGTGCCAGCATTCTAAGGGGGTCTCACAACTCTGGGGCCAACGTCCTGACTTTC.

CDR3 in amino acids: CASSRDLNEKLFF. The CDR3 DNA reads TGTGCCAGCTCCCGGGATCTTAATGAAAAACTGTTTTTT. This rearrangement joins TRBV2 to TRBJ1-4, with unresolved D. Trimming removed 8 bases from V and 4 bases from J, with 11 bases in between. In germline, CDR1 is SNHLY, CDR2 FYNNEI. CDR3 length: 13 residues.

J is TRBJ1-1 and V is TRBV4-3; D is ambiguous. The CDR3 is 15 residues long. V was cut by 0 bases and J by 2 bases, with 10 bases left in between. From germline, CDR1 is LGHNA and CDR2 YSLEER. The CDR3 bases are TGCGCCAGCAGCCAAGACTACGCCGGTAACACTGAAGCTTTCTTT. It encodes CASSQDYAGNTEAFF.

The chain couples TRBV9 to TRBJ1-4; D is ambiguous. Looked up from germline, CDR1 is SGDLS and CDR2 is YYNGEE. This CDR3 has 15 residues. Trimming stripped 2 bases from V and 0 bases from J, with 8 bases between. The CDR3 spells CASSVEGATNEKLFF. The CDR3 DNA reads as TGTGCCAGCAGCGTTGAGGGAGCAACTAATGAAAAACTGTTTTTT.

V gene TRBV7-2 combines with J gene TRBJ1-2, with a possible D match to TRBD1 (6 bases). The CDR3 has 13 amino acids. V lost 5 bases and J lost 8, with 15 bases in between. The V gene's germline CDR1 is SGHTA and CDR2 FQGNSA. The CDR3 loop is CASSIRGQMGYTF. The CDR3 region has the DNA TGTGCCAGCAGCATCAGGGGTCAGATGGGCTACACCTTC. The variable domain in full, completed from reference TRBV7-2 and TRBJ1-2, reads GAGVSQSPSNKVTEKGKDVELRCDPISGHTALYWYRQSLGQGLEFLIYFQGNSAPDKSGLPSDRFSAERTGGSVSTLTIQRTQQEDSAVYLCASSIRGQMGYTFGSGTRLTVV.